Listed below are T cell receptor beta chains from one sample, sequenced in a study of shared clonotypes between healthy human individuals. Measured with immunoSEQ multiplex PCR; TCRdb has only the in-frame clones, and not every one. The profile shows fewer than 1.4 million clones, about 80% of them singletons. Material for sequencing was memory CD4+ T cells from PBMCs. These receptors originate from a man aged 18 to 29 in good health. Some clones in this sample may be carry-over from other donors' samples. CDR3s leave out the opening cysteine and the closing phenylalanine or tryptophan. Each record gives: V gene, CDR3 protein.

TRBV15 | ATSRGGSSYEQY
TRBV6-1 | ASSVFSGADTQY
TRBV28 | ASTLDRGRNEQF
TRBV5-1 | ASSRWTATYNEQF
TRBV5-8 | ASSLARWGAENIQY
TRBV6-1 | ASSATGSEQY
TRBV7-3 | ASSPPGDTQY
TRBV7-9 | ASSTTGGGYEQY
TRBV10-2 | ASSEPGRPVY
TRBV28 | ASGRGGTNYGYT
TRBV2 | ASGLTNGQF
TRBV6-4 | ASSAGYGYT
TRBV6-1 | ASSDHFEQY
TRBV28 | ASSPGPRKLF
TRBV29-1 | SVARTVQETQY
TRBV29-1 | SVVPRTEAF
TRBV11-1 | ASNPLAGVSGEQF
TRBV10-3 | AISDLREQF
TRBV5-6 | ASSNLKVGVMNTEAF
TRBV5-8 | ASSFPGEVPGELF
TRBV5-4 | ASSLMGRAQETQY
TRBV5-6 | ASRTRTSGSKRRNTQY
TRBV6-6 | ASSQPQDRGAYGYT
TRBV5-1 | ASSLEAPSSYNEQF
TRBV6-4 | ASAQDPGVGNEQF
TRBV5-1 | ASSLVGAGELF
TRBV18 | ASSPPDRGQSETQY
TRBV11-2 | ASSLGSGTSILYEQY
TRBV6-1 | ASSSNPGGGTEAF
TRBV30 | AWRPEEAGRQSPITEAF
TRBV7-9 | ASRGLGMNTEAF
TRBV18 | ASSPARRVRETQY
TRBV6-5 | ASSYRTDYGYT
TRBV6-6 | ASSYSGEAGNTIY
TRBV11-2 | ASSRWGYEQY
TRBV5-6 | ASSLGAESSYEQY
TRBV5-1 | ASSPTSGSPAGELF
TRBV7-9 | ASSLVPSAGPGANVLT
TRBV4-2 | ASSLAHNRETQY
TRBV7-3 | ASSLRVGADTGELF
TRBV6-1 | ASSPAGGNEKLF
TRBV4-2 | ASSQDGRGNSPLH
TRBV19 | ASSLTGPTYYGYT
TRBV5-1 | ASSPNRDGEKLF
TRBV2 | ASRASGANVLT
TRBV7-2 | ASSPSRDRGPGGYT
TRBV28 | ASSPPWGSTYEQY
TRBV28 | ASSPTGGVLYGYT
TRBV5-1 | ASSLGPEAF
TRBV11-2 | ASSDPLRSGRAVYEQY